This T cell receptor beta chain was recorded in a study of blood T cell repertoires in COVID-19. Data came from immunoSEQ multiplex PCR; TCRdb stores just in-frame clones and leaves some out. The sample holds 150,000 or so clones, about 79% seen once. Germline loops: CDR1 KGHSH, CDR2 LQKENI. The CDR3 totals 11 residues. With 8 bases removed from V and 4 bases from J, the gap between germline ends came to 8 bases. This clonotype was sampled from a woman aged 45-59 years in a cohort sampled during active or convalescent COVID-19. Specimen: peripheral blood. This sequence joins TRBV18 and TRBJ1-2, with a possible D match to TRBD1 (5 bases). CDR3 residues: CASTDSYGYTF. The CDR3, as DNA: TGTGCCAGCACAGACAGCTATGGCTACACCTTC.